The sequence of this T cell receptor beta chain was determined in a study of EBV T-cell therapy then PD-1 blockade in nasopharyngeal carcinoma. This clone was recorded once. As yet, its antigen is unknown. Repertoires were generated with immunoSEQ multiplex PCR, while TCRdb's copy carries only in-frame clones and drops some. The table lists around 13,000 clones, 80% to 85% of them singletons, with about 32% in the top ten. Trimming cost V 10 bases and J 4 bases; bases outside gene matches: 6. Germline values: CDR1 KGHDR, CDR2 SFDVKD. This CDR3 comprises 14 residues. The sample's treatment: AdE1-LMPpoly-expanded autologous EBV-specific T-cell therapy followed by anti-PD-1 nivolumab.

The source is a middle-aged man with nasopharyngeal carcinoma. The sequencing here drew on CD8+ T cells from blood, taken around day 96 from a patient whose treatment included autologous EBV-specific T cells and nivolumab. The chain carries TRBV24-1 and TRBJ2-2, with 9 bases matching TRBD2. CDR3 sequence (DNA): TGTGCCACGCGGGGGGGAGCCACCACCGGGGAGCTGTTTTTT. Residues: CATRGGATTGELFF.